Here is one T cell receptor beta chain with its context. Its cognate antigen is unknown. TCRdb keeps only in-frame clones here, not all; method: immunoSEQ multiplex PCR. The repertoire holds about 1.5 million clones, with around 98% as singletons. The sample belongs to a study of shared clonotypes between healthy human individuals. Study-level points and caveats: Roughly 4.6% of naive CD4 clonotypes were common to a few donors.

Trimming cost V 4 bases and J 0 bases, with 11 bases left between them. The CDR3 totals 15 residues. Germline V lookup: CDR1 SGDLS, CDR2 YYNGEE. The sequencing input was naive CD4+ T cells sorted from blood. Subset: CD45RA+ positively selected. The chain joins TRBV9 to TRBJ1-3, with no clear D. The sequence derives from a young man in good health. In DNA form, the CDR3 reads TGTGCCAGCAGCCCTAGGGAATTCTCTGGAAACACCATATATTTT. Translation gives CASSPREFSGNTIYF.